This T cell receptor beta chain was observed in a study of metastatic and nonmetastatic thyroid tumors. Broader study findings: Benign nodules were reported to have significantly lower TCR beta diversity than malignant thyroid tumors, in blood and tumor.

As processed by the authors: A distant-metastasis classifier for papillary thyroid cancer was built using CDR3 differences across clinicopathological groups. TCRdb recomputed clones from the PCR reads via MiXCR. TCRdb, not the original authors, processed these V and J calls. Here the sample spans about 30,000 clones, 20% to 25% being singletons. A remark on this clone: The target antigen is unknown. The CDR3 carries no conserved terminal phenylalanine or tryptophan, so it likely arises from a read error.

Among the patients, none had received any treatment before thyroid surgery. The receptor was derived from a female donor with papillary thyroid cancer or a benign thyroid nodule (not recorded which). Some clones in this sample may be carry-over from other donors' samples. The sample was blood.

The CDR3 DNA is TGCGCCAGCAGCCAAACGCGGCTAGCGGGAGATACTCAGTATGTT. Translating gives CASSQTRLAGDTQYV. The chain employs TRBV4-3 and TRBJ2-3, with 10 bases identical to TRBD2. The CDR3 is 15 residues long. Germline V gives CDR1 LGHNA, CDR2 YSLEER.